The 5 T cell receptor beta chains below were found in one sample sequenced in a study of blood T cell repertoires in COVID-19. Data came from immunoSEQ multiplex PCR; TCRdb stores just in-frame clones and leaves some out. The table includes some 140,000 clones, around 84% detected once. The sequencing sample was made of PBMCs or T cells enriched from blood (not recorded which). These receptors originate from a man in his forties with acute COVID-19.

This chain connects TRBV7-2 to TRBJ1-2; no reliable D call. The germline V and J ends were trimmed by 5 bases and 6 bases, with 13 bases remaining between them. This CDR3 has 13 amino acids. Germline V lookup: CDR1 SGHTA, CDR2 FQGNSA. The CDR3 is CASSPLGRHGYTF. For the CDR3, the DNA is TGTGCCAGCAGCCCTCTGGGCAGACATGGCTACACCTTC.

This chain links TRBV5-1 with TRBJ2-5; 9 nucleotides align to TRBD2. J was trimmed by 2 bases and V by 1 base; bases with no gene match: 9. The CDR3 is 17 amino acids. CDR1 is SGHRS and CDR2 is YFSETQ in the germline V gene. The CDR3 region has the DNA TGCGCCAGCAGCTTGAGGGCTAGCGGGGAGGTACAAGAGACCCAGTACTTC. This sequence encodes CASSLRASGEVQETQYF.

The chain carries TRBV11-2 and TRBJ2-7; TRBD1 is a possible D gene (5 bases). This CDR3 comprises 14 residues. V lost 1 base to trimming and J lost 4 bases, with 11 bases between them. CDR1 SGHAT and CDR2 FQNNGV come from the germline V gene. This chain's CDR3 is CASSLVRQGYEQYF. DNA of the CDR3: TGTGCCAGCAGCTTAGTGCGGCAGGGATACGAGCAGTACTTC.

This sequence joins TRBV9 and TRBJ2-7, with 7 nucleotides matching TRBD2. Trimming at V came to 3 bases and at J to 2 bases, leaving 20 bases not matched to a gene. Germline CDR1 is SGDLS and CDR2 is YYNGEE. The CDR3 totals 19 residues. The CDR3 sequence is CASSDPVHPRDYQAYEQYF. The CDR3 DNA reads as TGTGCCAGCAGCGACCCCGTTCATCCCCGGGACTACCAAGCCTACGAGCAGTACTTC.

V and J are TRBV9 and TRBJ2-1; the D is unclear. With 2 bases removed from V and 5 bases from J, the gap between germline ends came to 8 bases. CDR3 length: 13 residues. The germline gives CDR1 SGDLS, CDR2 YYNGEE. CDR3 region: CASSVSSDNEQFF. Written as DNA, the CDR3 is TGTGCCAGCAGCGTTTCCTCGGACAATGAGCAGTTCTTC.